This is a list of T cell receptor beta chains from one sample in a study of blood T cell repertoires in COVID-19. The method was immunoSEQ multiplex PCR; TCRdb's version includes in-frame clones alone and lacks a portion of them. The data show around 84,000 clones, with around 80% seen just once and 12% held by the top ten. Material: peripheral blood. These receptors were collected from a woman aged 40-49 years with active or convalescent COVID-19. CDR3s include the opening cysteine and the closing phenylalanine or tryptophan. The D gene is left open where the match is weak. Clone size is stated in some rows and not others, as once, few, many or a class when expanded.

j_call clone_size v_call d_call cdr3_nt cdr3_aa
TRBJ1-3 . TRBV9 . TGTGCCAGCAGCCTCAGCTCTGGAAACACCATATATTTT CASSLSSGNTIYF
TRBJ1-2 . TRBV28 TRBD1 TGTGCCAGCAGCCCACCGGACAGGTTCTATGGCTACACCTTC CASSPPDRFYGYTF
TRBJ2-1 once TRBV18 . TGTGCCAGCTCACCACCGTACGGGAGCTCCTACAATGAGCAGTTCTTC CASSPPYGSSYNEQFF
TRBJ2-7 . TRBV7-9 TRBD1 TGTGCCAGCAGCTTAGTTGGGACAGACGAGCAGTACTTC CASSLVGTDEQYF
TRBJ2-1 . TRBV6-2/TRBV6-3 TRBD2 TGTGCCAGCAGTTACTCCGTCGGGACTAGCGGTGACAATGAGCAGTTCTTC CASSYSVGTSGDNEQFF
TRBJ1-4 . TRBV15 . TGTGCCACCAGCAGAGTCGGGAATCAAGGAAAACTGTTTTTT CATSRVGNQGKLFF
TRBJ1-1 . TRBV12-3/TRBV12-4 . TGTGCCAGCAGTGGACAGAATTCTGAAGCTTTCTTT CASSGQNSEAFF
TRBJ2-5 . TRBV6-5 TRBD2 TGTGCCAGCAGTCCGGGACTAGCGGGAGAAGAGACCCAGTACTTC CASSPGLAGEETQYF
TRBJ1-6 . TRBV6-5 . TGTGCCAGCAGTCAGGGGAGGGAGAATTCACCCCTCCACTTT CASSQGRENSPLHF
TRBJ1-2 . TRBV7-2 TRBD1 TGTGCCAGCAGCCTGACGGCGACAGGGGGCTATGGCTACACCTTC CASSLTATGGYGYTF
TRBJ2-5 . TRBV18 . TGTGCCAGCTCACCTCAGGACTCCCCCCAGACCCAGTACTTC CASSPQDSPQTQYF
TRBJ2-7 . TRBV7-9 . TGTGCCAGCAGCTTAGGCGGGATATACGAGCAGTACTTC CASSLGGIYEQYF
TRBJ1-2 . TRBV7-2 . TGTGCCAGCAGCTTCGGGGGCGGGAGCTATGGCTACACCTTC CASSFGGGSYGYTF
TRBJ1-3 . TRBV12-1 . TGTGCCAGCAGCTTTCCTACAGTCCGAGCCCCTGGAAACACCATATATTTT CASSFPTVRAPGNTIYF
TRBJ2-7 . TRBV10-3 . TGTGCCATCAGTGAACAGGGTTTGAACGAGCAGTACTTC CAISEQGLNEQYF
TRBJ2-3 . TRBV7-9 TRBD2 TGTGCCAGCAGCTCGGGACTAGCGGGAGCGGATACGCAGTATTTT CASSSGLAGADTQYF
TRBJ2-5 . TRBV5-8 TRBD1 TGTGCCAGCAGCTCTCGGACAGGGGGGCAAGAGACCCAGTACTTC CASSSRTGGQETQYF